The 21 T cell receptor beta chains listed next were all sequenced from one sample in a study of OX40 agonist ivuxolimab in advanced cancers. Generated by immunoSEQ multiplex PCR, the TCRdb table keeps only in-frame clones and is missing some. The data contain 65,000 to 75,000 clones, 85% to 90% of them singletons. The sequencing here drew on CD4+ or CD8+ T cells sorted from blood, taken in a trial of the OX40 agonist ivuxolimab. The receptors derive from an adult with an advanced solid tumor such as melanoma, head and neck, liver or kidney cancer.

The chain recombines TRBV27 with TRBJ1-5, with a weak D call TRBD1 (6 bases). Germline V CDR1 and CDR2: MNHEY, SMNVEV (reference sequence). V gave up 8 bases and J gave up 3 bases, with 17 bases separating them. The CDR3 length is 15 residues. CDR3 loop: CASASGTSLNQPQHF. CDR3 sequence (DNA): TGTGCCAGCGCCTCAGGGACATCCCTCAATCAGCCCCAGCATTTT.

This chain uses TRBV19 with TRBJ1-2, with D perhaps TRBD1 (6 bases). Trimming stripped 7 bases from V and 3 bases from J, with 12 bases between. Per the germline V gene, CDR1 is LNHDA and CDR2 is SQIVND (reference sequence). The CDR3 contains 13 residues. As DNA, the CDR3 is TGTGCCAGTAAAATGGGGGCCGACTATGGCTACACCTTC. This encodes CASKMGADYGYTF.

The chain recombines TRBV9 with TRBJ2-7; a possible D gene is TRBD1 (7 bases). This CDR3 region has 14 residues. Germline lookup yields CDR1 SGDLS and CDR2 YYNGEE. With 0 bases removed from V and 5 bases from J, the gap between germline ends came to 12 bases. In DNA, the CDR3 is TGTGCCAGCAGCGTAGCTCCCAGGGGGGACGAGCAGTACTTC. This translates into CASSVAPRGDEQYF.

This clone was recorded once. V usage is TRBV7-8 and J usage is TRBJ1-6, with D maybe TRBD1 (6 bases). Trimming removed 6 bases at V and 11 bases at J, with 17 bases between. This CDR3 has 14 amino acids. Germline CDR1 and CDR2: SGHVS and FQNEAQ. CDR3 coding DNA: TGTGCCAGCAGACCACAGGGAACGGCGCCACCCCTCCACTTT. Protein: CASRPQGTAPPLHF. The entire variable domain, with the rest obtained from reference TRBV7-8 and TRBJ1-6, is as follows: GAGVSQSPRYKVAKRGQDVALRCDPISGHVSLFWYQQALGQGPEFLTYFQNEAQLDKSGLPSDRFFAERPEGSVSTLKIQRTQQEDSAVYLCASRPQGTAPPLHFGNGTRLTVT.

This chain joins TRBV19 and TRBJ1-4, with unresolved D. Per the germline V gene, CDR1 is LNHDA and CDR2 is SQIVND (reference sequence). The V end was cut by 3 bases, the J end by 2 bases, with 13 bases between. The CDR3 runs to 16 residues. CDR3 sequence (DNA): TGTGCCAGTAGTATCCGGGGAGGGTATACTAATGAAAAACTGTTTTTT. Protein product: CASSIRGGYTNEKLFF. Full variable domain (outside the CDR3, taken from reference TRBV19 and TRBJ1-4): DGGITQSPKYLFRKEGQNVTLSCEQNLNHDAMYWYRQDPGQGLRLIYYSQIVNDFQKGDIAEGYSVSREKKESFPLTVTSAQKNPTAFYLCASSIRGGYTNEKLFFGSGTQLSVL.

The rearrangement uses TRBV28 and TRBJ2-7; D gene unclear. The germline gives CDR1 MDHEN, CDR2 SYDVKM. The V and J ends lost 2 bases and 1 base respectively, with 12 bases between them. The CDR3 spans 15 residues. The CDR3 region is CASSLRKFPSYEQYF. The CDR3 DNA reads as TGTGCCAGCAGTTTAAGGAAATTCCCTTCCTACGAGCAGTACTTC.

The chain is built from TRBV2 and TRBJ2-5; D may be TRBD2 (6 bases). Germline-derived CDR1 and CDR2 are SNHLY and FYNNEI. V lost 4 bases and J 5 bases, leaving 14 bases between the germline ends. The CDR3 covers 14 residues. CDR3: CASSGTGVRETQYF. CDR3 DNA sequence: TGTGCCAGCAGTGGGACGGGGGTTCGGGAGACCCAGTACTTC.

The gene calls are TRBV6-1 and TRBJ1-5; possibly TRBD1 for D (6 bases). Germline loops: CDR1 MNHNS, CDR2 SASEGT. V shed 6 bases and J shed 5 bases, with 14 bases lying between them. The CDR3 is 14 amino acids. The CDR3 region has the DNA TGTGCCAGCAGGGACAGCTGGAGGGATCAGCCCCAGCATTTT. Its translation: CASRDSWRDQPQHF.

The table lists this clone with a few counts. DNA of the CDR3: TGTGCCAGCAGTCCGGGACAGAACCTCTATGGCTACACCTTC. This sequence encodes CASSPGQNLYGYTF. The V and J genes are TRBV14 and TRBJ1-2; 7 bases line up with TRBD1. The CDR3 is made up of 14 amino acids. Losses at the gene ends were 6 bases for V and 4 bases for J; bases not matched to a gene: 8. Per germline, CDR1 SGHDN and CDR2 FVKESK.

This clone was found a few times. The rearrangement joins TRBV7-8 to TRBJ2-1; tentatively, D is TRBD2 (7 bases). V was trimmed by 4 bases and J by 16 bases, leaving 17 bases between them. CDR1 is SGHVS, CDR2 FQNEAQ, per germline. CDR3 length: 12 amino acids. The CDR3 loop is CASSSGVGGVFF. As DNA, the CDR3 is TGTGCCAGCAGCTCCGGGGTAGGGGGGGTTTTCTTC.

Notes on this clone: One junction end disagrees with the germline gene, perhaps due to a read error. This chain joins TRBV19 and TRBJ2-7, with 7 bases aligning to TRBD1. This CDR3 has 11 residues. Germline CDR1 is LNHDA and CDR2 is SQIVND (reference sequence). CDR3 protein: CASSNRDSQRF. CDR3 in DNA: TGTGCCAGTAGTAACCGGGACAGTCAACGATTC. Full variable domain (rest looked up from reference TRBV19 and TRBJ2-7): DGGITQSPKYLFRKEGQNVTLSCEQNLNHDAMYWYRQDPGQGLRLIYYSQIVNDFQKGDIAEGYSVSREKKESFPLTVTSAQKNPTAFYLCASSNRDSQRFGPGTRLTVT.

The chain links TRBV10-3 to TRBJ2-1, with 12 bases identical to TRBD2. The CDR3 extends over 16 amino acids. CDR1 and CDR2 from the germline V gene are ENHRY and SYGVKD. The ends lost 7 bases at V and 3 bases at J; junction bases unmatched: 7. In nucleotides, the CDR3 is TGTGCCATCAATCGGCTAGCGGGAGGGGACTACAATGAGCAGTTCTTC. It yields the protein CAINRLAGGDYNEQFF.

The chain carries TRBV2 and TRBJ2-7; possibly TRBD1 for D (5 bases). Per germline, CDR1 SNHLY and CDR2 FYNNEI. V was clipped by 9 bases and J by 0 bases, with 12 bases between them. The CDR3 extends over 13 amino acids. The CDR3: CASAGAISYEQYF. The CDR3 coding sequence is TGTGCCAGTGCTGGGGCCATCTCCTACGAGCAGTACTTC.

The genes are TRBV6-6 and TRBJ1-2; the D gene is possibly TRBD1 (6 bases). The length of the CDR3 is 12 residues. V was trimmed by 4 bases and J by 5 bases, leaving 8 bases between them. The germline V gene encodes CDR1 MNHNY and CDR2 SVGAGI (reference sequence). For the CDR3, the DNA is TGTGCCAGCAGTTCAGGGGAATATGGCTACACCTTC. Amino acid sequence: CASSSGEYGYTF.

This clone was detected only a few times. The V and J genes are TRBV6-6 and TRBJ2-1, with D possibly matching TRBD2 (7 bases). Germline-derived CDR1 and CDR2 are MNHNY and SVGAGI (reference sequence). Deletions cut 11 bases from V and 7 bases from J, with 18 bases between. This CDR3 spans 13 amino acids. In DNA, the CDR3 is TGTGCCGCCAAGGGGGGGGCAGGGAATGAGCAGTTCTTC. Protein sequence: CAAKGGAGNEQFF.

CDR3 amino acids: CASSRDTRYQETQYF. As DNA, the CDR3 is TGTGCCAGCAGCCGGGATACCAGGTACCAAGAGACCCAGTACTTC. The rearrangement uses TRBV7-2 and TRBJ2-5; maybe TRBD2 (5 bases). The CDR3 runs 15 residues. The V gene lost 5 bases and the J gene lost 0 bases, with 13 bases spanning the gap. Germline V gene sequence: CDR1 SGHTA, CDR2 FQGNSA.

J is TRBJ2-7 and V is TRBV28, with 7 bases lining up with TRBD1. V gave up 4 bases and J gave up 7 bases; unmatched junction bases: 10. CDR1 and CDR2 from the germline V gene are MDHEN and SYDVKM. The CDR3 is 14 amino acids. The CDR3 DNA reads as TGTGCCAGCAGTTCGACAGGGTTTACGGGGGAGCAGTACTTC. It yields the protein CASSSTGFTGEQYF.

The chain employs TRBV6-6 and TRBJ1-2; 12 nucleotides match TRBD1. The CDR3 runs to 16 residues. CDR1 is MNHNY, CDR2 SVGAGI, per germline (reference sequence). Germline trimming cut 5 bases from V and 4 bases from J; bases unmatched to any gene: 8. CDR3 sequence: CASSGRDRGRVYGYTF. In DNA form, the CDR3 reads TGTGCCAGCAGTGGCCGGGACAGGGGGCGAGTCTATGGCTACACCTTC.

The chain's CDR3 is CSVEVGGTNYGYTF. For the CDR3, the DNA is TGCAGCGTTGAAGTCGGGGGAACCAACTATGGCTACACCTTC. The chain has TRBV29-1 and TRBJ1-2, with D possibly TRBD1 on 5 matching bases. The germline V gene encodes CDR1 SQVTM and CDR2 ANQGSEA. Trimming cost V 1 base and J 2 bases, with 11 bases left between them. CDR3 length: 14 amino acids.

This clone has just one count. In nucleotides, the CDR3 is TGTGCCAGCAGCCAGAGTGGGGATTCCTACGAGCAGTACTTC. Translation gives CASSQSGDSYEQYF. The chain links TRBV5-4 to TRBJ2-7; D unclear. Germline V CDR1 and CDR2: SGHNT, YYREEE (reference sequence). Trimming pared 4 bases from V and 1 base from J, leaving 12 bases between. This CDR3 contains 14 residues.

CDR3 nucleotides: TGTGCCAGCAGCTTGAGGCGGTGGGAAGGCTACACCTTC. Amino acids: CASSLRRWEGYTF. The rearrangement uses TRBV5-8 and TRBJ1-2, with D hard to call. V gave up 1 base and J gave up 8 bases, with 12 bases separating them. From germline, CDR1 is SGHTS and CDR2 YDEGEE. The CDR3 loop spans 13 amino acids.